This T cell receptor (beta chain) was retrieved from a study of OX40 agonist ivuxolimab in advanced cancers. This clone has a handful of counts. Other DNA variants within this sample encode the same CDR3. Sequenced by immunoSEQ multiplex PCR; TCRdb stores in-frame clones only, minus some. Of 77,000 or so clones in the sample, roughly 93% were seen once. V was pared by 6 bases and J by 1 base, with 10 bases between. The CDR3 runs 13 residues. Germline CDR1 reads KGHSH; CDR2 reads LQKENI. The chain uses TRBV18 and TRBJ2-7; a possible D gene is TRBD1 (6 bases). The source was CD4+ or CD8+ T cells sorted from blood, collected in a trial of the OX40 agonist ivuxolimab. The source of this sequence is an adult with an advanced solid tumor such as melanoma, head and neck, liver or kidney cancer. The CDR3 loop reads CASSPGDSYEQYF. In DNA, the CDR3 is TGTGCCAGCTCCCCAGGGGATTCCTACGAGCAGTACTTC. Drawing the rest from reference TRBV18 and TRBJ2-7, the complete variable domain is NAGVMQNPRHLVRRRGQEARLRCSPMKGHSHVYWYRQLPEEGLKFMVYLQKENIIDESGMPKERFSAEFPKEGPSILRIQQVVRGDSAAYFCASSPGDSYEQYFGPGTRLTVT.